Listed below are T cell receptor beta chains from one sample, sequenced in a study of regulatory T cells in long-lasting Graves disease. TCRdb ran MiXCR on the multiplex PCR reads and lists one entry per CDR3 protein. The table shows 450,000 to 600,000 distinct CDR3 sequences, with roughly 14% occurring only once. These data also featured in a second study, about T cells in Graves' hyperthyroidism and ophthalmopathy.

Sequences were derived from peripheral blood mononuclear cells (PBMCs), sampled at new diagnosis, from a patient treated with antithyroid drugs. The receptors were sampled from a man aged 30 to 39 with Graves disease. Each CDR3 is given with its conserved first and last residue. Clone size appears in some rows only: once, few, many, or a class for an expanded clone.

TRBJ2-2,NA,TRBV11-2,CASSPDTNGELFF
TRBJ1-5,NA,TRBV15,CATREGGVGQPQHF
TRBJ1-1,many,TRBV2,CASGGGGRRSNTNTEAFF
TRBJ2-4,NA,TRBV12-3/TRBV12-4,CASSSGAKNIQYF
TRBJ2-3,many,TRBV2,CASSKTSGTDTQYF
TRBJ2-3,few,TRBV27,CASRGGSGDSTDTQYF
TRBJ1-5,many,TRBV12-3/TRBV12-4,CASSLREIQPQHF
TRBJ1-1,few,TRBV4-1,CASAPLLSSRKNTEAFF
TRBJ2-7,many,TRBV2,CASSLRPDPYEQYF
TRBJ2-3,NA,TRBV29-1,CSVPDLKRDTQYF
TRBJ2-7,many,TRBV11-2,CASSLDLQAKEQYF
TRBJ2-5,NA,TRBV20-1,CSARSQGWETQYF
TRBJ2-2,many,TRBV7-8,CASSRPGTGNTGELFF
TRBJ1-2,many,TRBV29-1,CSVEGGRGNYGYTF
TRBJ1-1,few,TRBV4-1,CASSQPRTGTEAFF
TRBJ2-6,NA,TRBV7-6,CASSRQGNGANVLTF
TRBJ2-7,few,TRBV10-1,CASSESRAREGRYEQYF
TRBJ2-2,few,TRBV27,CASTGHGELFF
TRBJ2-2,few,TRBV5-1,CASSLVTRASNTGELFF
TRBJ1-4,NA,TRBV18,CASSRTSGFQGEKLFF
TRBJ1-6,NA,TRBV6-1,CASFGGPYNSPLHF
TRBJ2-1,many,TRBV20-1,CSAYASSYNEQFF